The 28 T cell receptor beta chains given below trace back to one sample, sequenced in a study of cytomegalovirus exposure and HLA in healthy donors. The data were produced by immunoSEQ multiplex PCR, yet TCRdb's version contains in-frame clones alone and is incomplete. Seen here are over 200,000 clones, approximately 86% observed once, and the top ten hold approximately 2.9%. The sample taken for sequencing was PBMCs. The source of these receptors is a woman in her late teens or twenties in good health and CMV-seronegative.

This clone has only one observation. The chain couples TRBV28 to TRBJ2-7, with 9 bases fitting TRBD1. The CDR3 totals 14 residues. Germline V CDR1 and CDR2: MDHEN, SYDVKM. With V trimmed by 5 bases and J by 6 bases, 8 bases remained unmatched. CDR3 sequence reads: CASSPPGQGSEQYF. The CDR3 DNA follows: TGTGCCAGCAGTCCCCCGGGACAGGGTAGCGAGCAGTACTTC. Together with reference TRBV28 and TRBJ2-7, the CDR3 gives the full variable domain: DVKVTQSSRYLVKRTGEKVFLECVQDMDHENMFWYRQDPGLGLRLIYFSYDVKMKEKGDIPEGYSVSREKKERFSLILESASTNQTSMYLCASSPPGQGSEQYFGPGTRLTVT.

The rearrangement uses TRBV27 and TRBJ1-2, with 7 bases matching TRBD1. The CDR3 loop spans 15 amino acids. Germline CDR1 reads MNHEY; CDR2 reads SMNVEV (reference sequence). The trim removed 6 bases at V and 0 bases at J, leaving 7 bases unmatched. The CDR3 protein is CASRTQGVANYGYTF. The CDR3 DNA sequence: TGTGCCAGCAGGACCCAGGGGGTAGCTAACTATGGCTACACCTTC.

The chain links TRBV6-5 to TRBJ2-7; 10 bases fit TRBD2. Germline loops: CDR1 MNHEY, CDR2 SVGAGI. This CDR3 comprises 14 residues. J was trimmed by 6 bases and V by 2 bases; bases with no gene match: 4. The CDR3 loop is CASSYKREGLEQYF. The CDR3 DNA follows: TGTGCCAGCAGTTACAAGCGGGAGGGCCTCGAGCAGTACTTC.

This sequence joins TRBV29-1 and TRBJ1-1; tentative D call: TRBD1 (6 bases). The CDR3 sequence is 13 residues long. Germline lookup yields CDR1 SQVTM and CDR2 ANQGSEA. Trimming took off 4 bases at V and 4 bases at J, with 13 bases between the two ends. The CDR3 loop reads CSVGKGGATEAFF. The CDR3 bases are TGCAGCGTTGGCAAGGGGGGGGCCACTGAAGCTTTCTTT.

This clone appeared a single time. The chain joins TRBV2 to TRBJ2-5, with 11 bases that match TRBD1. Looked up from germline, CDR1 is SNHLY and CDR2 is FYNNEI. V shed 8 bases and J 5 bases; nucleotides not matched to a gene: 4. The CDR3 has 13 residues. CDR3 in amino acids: CASSGQGGETQYF. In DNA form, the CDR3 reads TGTGCCAGCTCGGGACAGGGGGGTGAGACCCAGTACTTC.

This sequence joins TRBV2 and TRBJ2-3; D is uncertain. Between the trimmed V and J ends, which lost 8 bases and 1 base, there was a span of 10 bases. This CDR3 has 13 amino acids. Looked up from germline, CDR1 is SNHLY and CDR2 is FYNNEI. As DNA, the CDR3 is TGTGCCAGCTTTGAACAACGCACAGATACGCAGTATTTT. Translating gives CASFEQRTDTQYF.

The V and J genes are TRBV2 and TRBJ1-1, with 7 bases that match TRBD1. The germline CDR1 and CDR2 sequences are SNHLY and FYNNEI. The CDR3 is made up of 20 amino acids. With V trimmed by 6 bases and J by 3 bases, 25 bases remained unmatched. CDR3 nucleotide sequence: TGTGCCAGCAGCTCAGTGGGACAGAAATACCTTTCAGGTATACACACTGAAGCTTTCTTT. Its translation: CASSSVGQKYLSGIHTEAFF. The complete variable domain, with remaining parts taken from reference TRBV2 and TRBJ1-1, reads EPEVTQTPSHQVTQMGQEVILRCVPISNHLYFYWYRQILGQKVEFLVSFYNNEISEKSEIFDDQFSVERPDGSNFTLKIRSTKLEDSAMYFCASSSVGQKYLSGIHTEAFFGQGTRLTVV.

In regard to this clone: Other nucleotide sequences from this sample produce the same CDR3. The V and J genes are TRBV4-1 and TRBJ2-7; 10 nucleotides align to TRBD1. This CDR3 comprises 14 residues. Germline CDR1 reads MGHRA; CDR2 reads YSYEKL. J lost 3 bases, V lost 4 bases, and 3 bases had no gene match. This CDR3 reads CASSLRDRGYEQYF. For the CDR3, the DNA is TGCGCCAGCAGCCTCCGGGACAGGGGCTACGAGCAGTACTTC.

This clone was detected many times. In DNA, the CDR3 is TGCGCCAGCAGCCAAGAATCCCAAGTTGACAGGATCTACGAGCAGTACTTC. It yields the protein CASSQESQVDRIYEQYF. This chain links TRBV4-3 with TRBJ2-7; D might be TRBD1 (6 bases). V was cut by 0 bases and J by 3 bases, with 18 bases left in between. The CDR3 is 17 amino acids. Germline CDR1 is LGHNA and CDR2 is YSLEER.

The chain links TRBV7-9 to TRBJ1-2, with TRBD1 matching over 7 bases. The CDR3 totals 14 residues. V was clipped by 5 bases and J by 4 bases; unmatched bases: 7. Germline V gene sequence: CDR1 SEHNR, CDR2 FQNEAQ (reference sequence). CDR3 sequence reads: CASSGETGLYGYTF. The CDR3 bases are TGTGCCAGCAGCGGGGAGACAGGGCTCTATGGCTACACCTTC.

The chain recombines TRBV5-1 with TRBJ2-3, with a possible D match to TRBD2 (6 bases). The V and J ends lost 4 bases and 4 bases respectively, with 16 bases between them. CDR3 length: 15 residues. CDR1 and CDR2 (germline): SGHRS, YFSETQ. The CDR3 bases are TGCGCCAGCAGCGCCGGACTATATCGAGCAGATACGCAGTATTTT. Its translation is CASSAGLYRADTQYF.

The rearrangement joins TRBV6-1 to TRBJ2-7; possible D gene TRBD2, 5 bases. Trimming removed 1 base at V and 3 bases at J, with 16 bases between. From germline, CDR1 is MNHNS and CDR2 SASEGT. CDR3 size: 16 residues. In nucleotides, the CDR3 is TGTGCCAGCAGTGAAGAAGCGAATAGCGCCCACTACGAGCAGTACTTC. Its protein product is CASSEEANSAHYEQYF.

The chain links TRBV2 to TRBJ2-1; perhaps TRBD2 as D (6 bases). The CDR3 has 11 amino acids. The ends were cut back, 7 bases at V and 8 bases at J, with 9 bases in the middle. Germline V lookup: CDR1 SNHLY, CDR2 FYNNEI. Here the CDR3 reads CASIRDYEQFF. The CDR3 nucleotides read TGTGCCAGCATCCGGGACTATGAGCAGTTCTTC.

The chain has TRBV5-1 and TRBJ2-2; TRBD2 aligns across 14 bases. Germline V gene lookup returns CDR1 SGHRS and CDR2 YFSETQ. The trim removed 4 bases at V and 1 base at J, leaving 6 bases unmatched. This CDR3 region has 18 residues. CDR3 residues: CASSPEGTSGRNTGELFF. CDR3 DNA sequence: TGCGCCAGCAGCCCCGAGGGGACTAGCGGGAGGAACACCGGGGAGCTGTTTTTT.

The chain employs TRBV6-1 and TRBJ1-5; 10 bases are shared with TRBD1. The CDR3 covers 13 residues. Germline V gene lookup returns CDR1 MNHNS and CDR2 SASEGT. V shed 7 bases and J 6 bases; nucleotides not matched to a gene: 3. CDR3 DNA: TGTGCCAGCACGGGGACAGGGGTTCAGCCCCAGCATTTT. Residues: CASTGTGVQPQHF.

Written as DNA, the CDR3 is TGTGCCAGCAGCAAACGCGCGGTGAACACTGAAGCTTTCTTT. Translation: CASSKRAVNTEAFF. The rearrangement joins TRBV7-2 to TRBJ1-1; no reliable D call. Germline CDR1 reads SGHTA; CDR2 reads FQGNSA. The CDR3 totals 14 residues. V was pared by 5 bases and J by 0 bases, with 10 bases between.

CDR3 in DNA: TGCAGCGTTGATGCAGGGAAAGAGACCCAGTACTTC. Protein: CSVDAGKETQYF. The chain links TRBV29-1 to TRBJ2-5; D perhaps matches TRBD1 (5 bases). V lost 3 bases and J lost 3, with 8 bases in between. CDR1 and CDR2 (germline): SQVTM, ANQGSEA. There are 12 residues in the CDR3.

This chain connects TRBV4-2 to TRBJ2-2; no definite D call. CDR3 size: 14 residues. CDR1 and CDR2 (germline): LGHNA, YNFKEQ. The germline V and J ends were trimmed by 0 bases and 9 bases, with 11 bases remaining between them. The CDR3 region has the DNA TGTGCCAGCAGCCAAGAGGCGAGGTTAAGGGAGCTGTTTTTT. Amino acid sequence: CASSQEARLRELFF.

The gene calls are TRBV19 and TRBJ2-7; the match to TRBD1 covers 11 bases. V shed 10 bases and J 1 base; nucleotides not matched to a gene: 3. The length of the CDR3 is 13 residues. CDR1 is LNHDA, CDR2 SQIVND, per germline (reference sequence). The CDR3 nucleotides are TGTGCCACCGGACAGGGGGCTTCCTACGAGCAGTACTTC. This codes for CATGQGASYEQYF.

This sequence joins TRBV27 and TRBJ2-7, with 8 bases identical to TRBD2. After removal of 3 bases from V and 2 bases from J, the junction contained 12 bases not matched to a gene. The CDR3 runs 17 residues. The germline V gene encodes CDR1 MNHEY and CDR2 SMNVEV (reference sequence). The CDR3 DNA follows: TGTGCCAGCAGTTTGGGTGGTACGCGGGAGGTCCCCTACGAGCAGTACTTC. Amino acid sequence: CASSLGGTREVPYEQYF.

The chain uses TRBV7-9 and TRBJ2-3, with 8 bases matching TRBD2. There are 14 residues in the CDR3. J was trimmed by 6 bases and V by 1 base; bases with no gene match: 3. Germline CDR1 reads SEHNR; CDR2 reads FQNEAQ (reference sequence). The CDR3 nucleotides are TGTGCCAGCAGCTTAGAGGCTAGCGGGGATACGCAGTATTTT. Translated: CASSLEASGDTQYF.

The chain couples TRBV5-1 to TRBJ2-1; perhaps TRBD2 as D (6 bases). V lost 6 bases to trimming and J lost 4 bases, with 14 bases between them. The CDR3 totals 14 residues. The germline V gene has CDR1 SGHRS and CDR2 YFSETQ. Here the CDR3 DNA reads TGCGCCAGCAAGGGACTTTCCTTTTACAATGAGCAGTTCTTC. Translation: CASKGLSFYNEQFF.

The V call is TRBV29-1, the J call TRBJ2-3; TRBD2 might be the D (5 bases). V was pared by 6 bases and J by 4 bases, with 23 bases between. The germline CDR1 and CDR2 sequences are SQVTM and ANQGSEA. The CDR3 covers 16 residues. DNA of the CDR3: TGCAGCGTGGCCCCTGTTTTATCGGGAAGAGCAGATACGCAGTATTTT. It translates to CSVAPVLSGRADTQYF.

The CDR3 sequence: CASSLGQEGNTIYF. CDR3 DNA: TGTGCCAGCAGCTTGGGACAAGAGGGAAACACCATATATTTT. The chain employs TRBV6-1 and TRBJ1-3, with D possibly matching TRBD1 (6 bases). Germline V gene sequence: CDR1 MNHNS, CDR2 SASEGT. The V and J ends lost 6 bases and 4 bases respectively, with 13 bases between them. This CDR3 spans 14 amino acids.

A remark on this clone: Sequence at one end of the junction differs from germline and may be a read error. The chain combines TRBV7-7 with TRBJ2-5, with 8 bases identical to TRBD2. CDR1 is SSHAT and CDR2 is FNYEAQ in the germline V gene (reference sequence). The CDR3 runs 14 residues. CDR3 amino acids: CASSPLAVQETQYF. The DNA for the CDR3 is TGTGCTAGCAGCCCACTAGCGGTCCAAGAGACCCAGTACTTC.

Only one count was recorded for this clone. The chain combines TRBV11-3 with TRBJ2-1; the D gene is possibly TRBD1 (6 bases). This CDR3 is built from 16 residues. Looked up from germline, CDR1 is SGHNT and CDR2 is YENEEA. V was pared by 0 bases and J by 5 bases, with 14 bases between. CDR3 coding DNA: TGTGCCAGCAGCTTAGAAGGGTGGGGGCGCGACAATGAGCAGTTCTTC. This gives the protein CASSLEGWGRDNEQFF.

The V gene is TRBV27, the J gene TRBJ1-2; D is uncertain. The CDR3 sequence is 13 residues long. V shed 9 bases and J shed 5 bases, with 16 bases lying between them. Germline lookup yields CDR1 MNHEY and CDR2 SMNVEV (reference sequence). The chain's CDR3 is CASRHSLSYGYTF. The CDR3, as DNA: TGTGCCAGTAGACATAGTTTGTCTTATGGCTACACCTTC.

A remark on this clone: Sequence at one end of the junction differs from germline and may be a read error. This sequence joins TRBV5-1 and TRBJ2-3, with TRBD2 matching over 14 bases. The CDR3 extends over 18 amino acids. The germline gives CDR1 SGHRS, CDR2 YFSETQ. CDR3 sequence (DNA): TGCGCCAGCAGTTTGGAAACCGGGACTAGCGGGAGAACGGGTTCGCAGTATTTT. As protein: CASSLETGTSGRTGSQYF.